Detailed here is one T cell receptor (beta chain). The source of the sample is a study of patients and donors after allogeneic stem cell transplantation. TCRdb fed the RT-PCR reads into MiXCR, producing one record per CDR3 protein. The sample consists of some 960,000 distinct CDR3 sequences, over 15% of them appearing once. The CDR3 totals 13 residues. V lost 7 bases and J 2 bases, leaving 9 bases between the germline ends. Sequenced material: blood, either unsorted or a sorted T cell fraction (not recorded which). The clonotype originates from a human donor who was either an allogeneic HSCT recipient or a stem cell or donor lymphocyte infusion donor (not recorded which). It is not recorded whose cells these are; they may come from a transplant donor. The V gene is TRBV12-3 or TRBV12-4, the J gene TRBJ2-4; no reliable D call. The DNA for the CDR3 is TGTGCCAGCACCCTCGGACCCAAAAACATTCAGTACTTC. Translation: CASTLGPKNIQYF.